Each of the 15 T cell receptor beta chains below was sequenced from the same sample in a study of response to subunit inactivated influenza vaccine. TCRdb reanalysed the RT-PCR reads using MiXCR and keeps one entry per CDR3 protein. Of 180,000 or so distinct CDR3 sequences in the sample, around 12% were seen once. This sample also belongs to another study, concerning T cells expressing NK-cell markers. That paper notes: Generation of TCR beta cDNA was performed by 5'RACE template switching incorporating UMIs.

The material was CD8+ T cells sorted from PBMCs, obtained about 13 days after vaccination. These receptors all come from a man aged 50 or older who received an inactivated influenza vaccine.

There are many counts of this clonotype. The J gene is TRBJ2-1, the V gene TRBV3-1; 8 bases match TRBD2. The V gene's germline CDR1 is LGHDT and CDR2 YNNKEL (reference sequence). Trimming took 1 base from V and 3 from J; bases not matched to a gene: 8. CDR3 size: 17 residues. The CDR3 nucleotides read TGTGCCAGCAGCCAAGGAGAAGCGGGGGTTTTCTACAATGAGCAGTTCTTC. Amino acid sequence: CASSQGEAGVFYNEQFF.

The J gene is TRBJ1-2, the V gene TRBV27, with D possibly TRBD1 on 6 matching bases. Between the trimmed V and J ends, which lost 5 bases and 4 bases, there was a span of 17 bases. The CDR3 has 15 amino acids. Per germline, CDR1 MNHEY and CDR2 SMNVEV (reference sequence). CDR3 in amino acids: CASSTGRGLFYGYTF. The CDR3 DNA sequence: TGTGCCAGCAGTACTGGGCGGGGGCTTTTCTATGGCTACACCTTC.

The chain links TRBV13 to TRBJ1-4; no reliable D call. The CDR3 loop spans 13 amino acids. Trimming removed 8 bases at V and 0 bases at J, with 7 bases between. The germline V gene has CDR1 PRHDT and CDR2 FYEKMQ (reference sequence). This CDR3 reads CASRTSTNEKLFF. The CDR3 DNA follows: TGTGCCAGCCGGACGTCAACTAATGAAAAACTGTTTTTT.

This clonotype showed up just once. This chain connects TRBV4-3 to TRBJ2-3; D gene uncertain. Germline V lookup: CDR1 LGHNA, CDR2 YSLEER. Trimming removed 0 bases from V and 7 bases from J, with 8 bases in between. The CDR3 length is 13 residues. As DNA, the CDR3 is TGCGCCAGCAGCCAAGATAGGCTGTATACGCAGTATTTT. Its translation is CASSQDRLYTQYF.

This rearrangement joins TRBV12-3 or TRBV12-4 to TRBJ1-5; 8 bases line up with TRBD1. Trimming at V came to 3 bases and at J to 4 bases, leaving 8 bases not matched to a gene. This CDR3 is 16 amino acids long. CDR3 protein: CASSLGGDRINQPQHF. The CDR3 DNA sequence: TGTGCCAGCAGTTTGGGGGGGGACAGGATAAATCAGCCCCAGCATTTT.

The J gene is TRBJ2-1, the V gene TRBV12-3 or TRBV12-4; a weak D match, TRBD1 (7 bases). The CDR3 totals 16 residues. V lost 2 bases, J lost 3 bases, and 14 bases lay in between. CDR3 sequence: CASSLLEGALYNEQFF. The CDR3 region has the DNA TGTGCCAGCAGTTTATTGGAGGGGGCCCTCTACAATGAGCAGTTCTTC.

This clonotype was found many times. This chain connects TRBV7-9 to TRBJ2-7; a possible D gene is TRBD2 (5 bases). Trimming removed 4 bases at V and 3 bases at J, with 10 bases between. The length of the CDR3 is 13 residues. Per the germline V gene, CDR1 is SEHNR and CDR2 is FQNEAQ (reference sequence). The CDR3 is CASSSGVSYEQYF. The CDR3 coding sequence is TGTGCCAGCAGCTCCGGGGTGAGCTACGAGCAGTACTTC.

There are a few counts of this clonotype. This chain connects TRBV30 to TRBJ2-1, with 10 bases lining up with TRBD2. V trimming: 0 bases; J trimming: 9 bases; junction bases outside the gene matches: 8. The CDR3 totals 15 residues. Germline V CDR1 and CDR2: GTSNPN, SVGIG (reference sequence). This CDR3 is CAWSVRPAGGREQFF. CDR3 nucleotides: TGTGCCTGGAGTGTAAGGCCAGCGGGGGGGCGTGAGCAGTTCTTC.

This clonotype was picked up many times. CDR3 DNA: TGCAGTGCTAGAGATCGGGGTTACAATGAGCAGTTCTTC. This gives the protein CSARDRGYNEQFF. V and J are TRBV20-1 and TRBJ2-1; tentatively, D is TRBD2 (5 bases). Trimming removed 0 bases at V and 4 bases at J, with 7 bases between. Germline V gives CDR1 DFQATT, CDR2 SNEGSKA (reference sequence). This CDR3 has 13 amino acids.

This clonotype came up a few times. The chain couples TRBV4-2 to TRBJ2-7, with D possibly matching TRBD1 (6 bases). In germline, CDR1 is LGHNA, CDR2 YNFKEQ. V was shortened by 0 bases and J by 5 bases, with 11 bases between the two germline ends. The CDR3 consists of 14 residues. The CDR3 region has the DNA TGTGCCAGCAGCCAAGAGGACAGTTTCCACGAGCAGTACTTC. It codes for CASSQEDSFHEQYF.

The sample holds a few counts of this clonotype. The chain recombines TRBV6-2 or TRBV6-3 with TRBJ2-1; D not certain. CDR1 and CDR2 from the germline V gene are MNHEY and SVGEGT. There are 14 residues in the CDR3. V dropped 4 bases and J dropped 7 bases, with 14 bases sitting between them. Here the CDR3 DNA reads TGTGCCAGCAGTTTTATGACCCTGGGAAATGAGCAGTTCTTC. Translated: CASSFMTLGNEQFF.

The chain carries TRBV7-9 and TRBJ1-2; 7 bases line up with TRBD1. The V and J ends lost 10 bases and 0 bases, in that order; junction bases with no gene match: 5. CDR1 and CDR2 (germline): SEHNR, FQNEAQ (reference sequence). The CDR3 extends over 13 amino acids. This chain's CDR3 is CAIGTASNYGYTF. The CDR3 DNA follows: TGTGCCATAGGGACAGCCTCTAACTATGGCTACACCTTC. Variable domain in full (rest from reference TRBV7-9 and TRBJ1-2): DTGVSQNPRHKITKRGQNVTFRCDPISEHNRLYWYRQTLGQGPEFLTYFQNEAQLEKSRLLSDRFSAERPKGSFSTLEIQRTEQGDSAMYLCAIGTASNYGYTFGSGTRLTVV.

There are many counts of this clonotype. The chain combines TRBV7-6 with TRBJ1-3, with D unclear. The CDR3 extends over 15 amino acids. The germline V and J ends were trimmed by 0 bases and 0 bases, with 6 bases remaining between them. Germline lookup yields CDR1 SGHVS and CDR2 FNYEAQ. CDR3 in amino acids: CASSLAGSSGNTIYF. CDR3 bases: TGTGCCAGCAGCTTAGCAGGAAGCTCTGGAAACACCATATATTTT.

The V call is TRBV4-1, the J call TRBJ2-2; weak D call: TRBD1 (6 bases). The V and J ends lost 4 bases and 3 bases respectively, with 12 bases between them. The CDR3 spans 15 residues. Germline CDR1 and CDR2: MGHRA and YSYEKL. CDR3 nucleotide sequence: TGCGCCAGCAGCCTGGCAGGGGTGGACACCGGGGAGCTGTTTTTT. Translation gives CASSLAGVDTGELFF.

The V gene is TRBV7-9, the J gene TRBJ2-1; D might be TRBD1 (6 bases). This CDR3 contains 13 residues. V dropped 5 bases and J dropped 8 bases, with 13 bases sitting between them. Germline lookup yields CDR1 SEHNR and CDR2 FQNEAQ (reference sequence). DNA for the CDR3: TGTGCCAGCAGCCGCGAACAGGGCTATGAGCAGTTCTTC. It codes for CASSREQGYEQFF.